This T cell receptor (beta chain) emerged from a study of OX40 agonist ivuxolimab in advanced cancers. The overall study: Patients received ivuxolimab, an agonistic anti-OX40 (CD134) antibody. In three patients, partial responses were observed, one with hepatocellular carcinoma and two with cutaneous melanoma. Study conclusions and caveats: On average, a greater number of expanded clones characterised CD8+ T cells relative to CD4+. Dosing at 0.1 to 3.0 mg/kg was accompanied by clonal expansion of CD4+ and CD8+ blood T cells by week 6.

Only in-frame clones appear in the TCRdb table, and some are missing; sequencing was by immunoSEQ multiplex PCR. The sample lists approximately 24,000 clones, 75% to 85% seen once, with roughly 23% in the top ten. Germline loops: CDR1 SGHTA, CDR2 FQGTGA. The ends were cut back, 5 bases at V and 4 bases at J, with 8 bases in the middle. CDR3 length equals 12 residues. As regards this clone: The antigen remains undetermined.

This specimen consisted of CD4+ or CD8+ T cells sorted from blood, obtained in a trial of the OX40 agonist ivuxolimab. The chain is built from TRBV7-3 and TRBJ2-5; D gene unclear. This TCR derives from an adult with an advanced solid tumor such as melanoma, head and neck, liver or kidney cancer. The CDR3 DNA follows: TGTGCCAGCAGCCCCTCGGGAGAGACCCAGTACTTC. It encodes CASSPSGETQYF.